The present entry profiles one T cell receptor (beta chain) with its context. The data stem from a study of CD8 T cells in Susac syndrome. This CDR3 is built from 15 residues. The V gene's germline CDR1 is DFQATT and CDR2 SNEGSKA (reference sequence). V was pared by 6 bases and J by 3 bases, with 18 bases between. Roughly 0.45 to 1 ug RNA was reverse transcribed with random hexamers. TCRdb reprocessed the immunoSEQ multiplex PCR reads with MiXCR, giving one entry per CDR3 protein. The top ten clones hold about 0.19% of a sample with some 150,000 distinct CDR3 sequences, about 94% of them seen once. The chain links TRBV20-1 to TRBJ2-1, with D perhaps TRBD2 (6 bases). The sequencing sample was made of CD8+ T cells from PBMCs. The receptor's source is a human donor with multiple sclerosis. CDR3 sequence reads: CSAREAPTSYNEQFF. CDR3 DNA: TGCAGTGCACGAGAGGCCCCGACTAGCTACAATGAGCAGTTCTTC.